This T cell receptor beta chain is drawn from a study of T cell changes during pregnancy in multiple sclerosis. Assay: immunoSEQ multiplex PCR; the TCRdb copy retains only in-frame clones and omits some. This sample has 75,000 to 100,000 clones, with 92% found just once. Germline CDR1 and CDR2: SGHRS and YFSETQ. The CDR3 is made up of 14 amino acids. V was pared by 4 bases and J by 1 base, with 11 bases between. This clone was found a few times. The gene calls are TRBV5-1 and TRBJ1-1; the D is unclear. The sample consisted of peripheral blood, taken after pregnancy. This clonotype was sampled from a female donor in good health, enrolled as a control in a pregnancy study. CDR3 sequence (DNA): TGCGCCAGCAGCCTGAGGTTGGAGAACACTGAAGCTTTCTTT. Its translation: CASSLRLENTEAFF.